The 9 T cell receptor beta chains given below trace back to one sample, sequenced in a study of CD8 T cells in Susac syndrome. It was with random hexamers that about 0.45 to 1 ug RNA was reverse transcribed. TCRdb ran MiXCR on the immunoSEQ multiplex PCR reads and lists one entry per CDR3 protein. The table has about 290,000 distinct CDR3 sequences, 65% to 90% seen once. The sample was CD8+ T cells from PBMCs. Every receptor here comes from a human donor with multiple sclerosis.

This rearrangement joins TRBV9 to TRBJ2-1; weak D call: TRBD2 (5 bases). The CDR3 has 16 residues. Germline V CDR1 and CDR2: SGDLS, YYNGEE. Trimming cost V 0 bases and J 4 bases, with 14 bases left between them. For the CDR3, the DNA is TGTGCCAGCAGCGTAGAGGCTAGCCGGTATTACAATGAGCAGTTCTTC. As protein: CASSVEASRYYNEQFF.

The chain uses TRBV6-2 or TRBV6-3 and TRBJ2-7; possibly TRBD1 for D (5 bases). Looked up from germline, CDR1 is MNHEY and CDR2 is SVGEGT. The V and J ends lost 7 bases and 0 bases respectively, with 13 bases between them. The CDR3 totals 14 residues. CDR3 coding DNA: TGTGCCAGCAAGCCGCTCGGACACTCCTACGAGCAGTACTTC. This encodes CASKPLGHSYEQYF.

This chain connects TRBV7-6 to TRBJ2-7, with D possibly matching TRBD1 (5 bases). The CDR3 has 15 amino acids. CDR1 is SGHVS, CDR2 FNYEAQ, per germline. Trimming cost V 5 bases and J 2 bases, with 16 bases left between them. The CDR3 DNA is TGTGCCAGCAGCCCTCTCTACGACAGAACCTACGAGCAGTACTTC. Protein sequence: CASSPLYDRTYEQYF.

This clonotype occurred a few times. In DNA form, the CDR3 reads TGTGCCAGCAGTTTCCGCAGCGGGAGGGAAGCTTTTGGAGATGAGCAGTTCTTC. It codes for CASSFRSGREAFGDEQFF. The chain recombines TRBV27 with TRBJ2-1; 10 bases are shared with TRBD2. V was pared by 3 bases and J by 8 bases, with 16 bases of the junction left unmatched. The CDR3 consists of 18 residues. CDR1 is MNHEY and CDR2 is SMNVEV in the germline V gene (reference sequence).

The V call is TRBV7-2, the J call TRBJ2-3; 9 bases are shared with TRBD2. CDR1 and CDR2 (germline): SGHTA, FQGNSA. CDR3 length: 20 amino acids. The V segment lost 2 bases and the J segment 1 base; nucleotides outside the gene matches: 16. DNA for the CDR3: TGTGCCAGCAGCTTACCGATTTTGTGGCGGGAGGGCCGAGGCACAGATACGCAGTATTTT. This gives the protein CASSLPILWREGRGTDTQYF.

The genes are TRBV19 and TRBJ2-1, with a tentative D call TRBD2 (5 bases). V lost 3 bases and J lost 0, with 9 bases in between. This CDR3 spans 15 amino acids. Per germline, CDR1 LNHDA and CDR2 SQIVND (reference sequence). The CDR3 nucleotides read TGTGCCAGTAGTATCGGACTCGGCTCCTACAATGAGCAGTTCTTC. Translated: CASSIGLGSYNEQFF.

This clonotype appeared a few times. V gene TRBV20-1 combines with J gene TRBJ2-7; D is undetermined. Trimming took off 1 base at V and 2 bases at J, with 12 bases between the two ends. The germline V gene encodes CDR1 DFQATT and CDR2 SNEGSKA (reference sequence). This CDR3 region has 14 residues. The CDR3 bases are TGCAGTGCTAGAGGGAACGTGGCAGCCTACGAGCAGTACTTC. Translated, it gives CSARGNVAAYEQYF.

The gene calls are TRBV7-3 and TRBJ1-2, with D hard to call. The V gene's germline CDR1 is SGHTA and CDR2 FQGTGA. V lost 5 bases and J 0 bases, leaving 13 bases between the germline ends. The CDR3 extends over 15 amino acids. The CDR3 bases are TGTGCCAGCAGCATTGACGGCTTCACTAACTATGGCTACACCTTC. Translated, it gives CASSIDGFTNYGYTF.

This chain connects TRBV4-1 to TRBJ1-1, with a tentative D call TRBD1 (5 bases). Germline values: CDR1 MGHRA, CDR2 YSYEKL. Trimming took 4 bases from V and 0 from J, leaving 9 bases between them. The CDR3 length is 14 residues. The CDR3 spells CASSPGTMNTEAFF. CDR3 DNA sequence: TGCGCCAGCAGCCCCGGGACGATGAACACTGAAGCTTTCTTT.